One T cell receptor beta chain is described in this entry. There is no known antigen for this receptor. The sample holds no much larger clone one base away, and base qualities are not on file. These data come from a study of blood T cell repertoires in COVID-19 (dated by TCRdb to about 2020). At the level of the whole study: Samples from collaborators originated in the United States, Italy and Spain and spanned both the acute and convalescent phases of COVID-19. The repertoires were released in a freely available public database intended as a resource for research on the immune response to SARS-CoV-2. The samples were drawn from the first 160 participants of the ongoing ImmuneRACE study and from some 1,300 subjects provided by 6 global collaborators. Where available, HLA class I and class II types were obtained from metadata supplied by the sample provider rather than from assay-based typing. Subjects who had been exposed to COVID-19, were actively infected with it, or had recovered from it provided the deeply sampled blood TCRbeta repertoires that made up the dataset. Sample metadata almost always included a de-identified subject ID, COVID-19 status, age in years and sex. The material from the prospective study consisted of cDNA or gDNA derived from T cells, B-cell-depleted T cells, or PBMCs.

Each collaborating institution followed its own protocols to collect whole blood in K2EDTA tubes. For TCRbeta analysis, collaborators shipped samples in one of three forms: frozen whole blood, isolated PBMCs, or DNA extracted from either of those sample types. TCRbeta CDR3 regions were amplified from genomic DNA by means of the immunoSEQ Assay, a bias-controlled multiplex PCR. In the original analysis: Within the assay, amplification of reference gene primers was used to estimate how many nucleated cells each sample contained. To quantify the absolute abundance of each unique TCRbeta CDR3 rearrangement, sequence reads were collapsed and filtered. For each sample, productive Simpson clonality was calculated by taking the square root of Simpson's diversity index across productive rearrangements. TCRdb obtained this table from immuneACCESS and retained in-frame rearrangements with V and J assigned. These tables miss some clones; where compared with another copy, unresolved V genes account for less than half of the shortfall, and the remainder is unexplained. The V and J calls and clone size are taken from that table; D and trimming were inferred from the DNA. The sample includes 65,000 or so clones, with approximately 77% observed a single time. The ten most abundant clones make up more than 0.7% of the sample.

The research as a whole found: The quantity of clinical and demographic metadata differed by source and by participant and was supplied without curation.

The CDR3 sequence holds 14 residues, the cysteine and phenylalanine included. Only the CDR3 DNA is retained, 42 bases long and in frame from the first base. The V and J genes are TRBV21-1 and TRBJ2-1; the table's D call of TRBD2 was not tested on the DNA. TRBV21-1 is a listed pseudogene. This TCR was recovered from a woman aged 70-85 years with acute or convalescent COVID-19. Sequenced: peripheral blood. The nucleotides are TGTGCCAGCAGCGGCGCGACTAGCGGCGATGAGCAGTTCTTC. It codes for CASSGATSGDEQFF.